This TCR beta chain was retrieved from a study of CD8+ T cells in alopecia areata. Treatment defined: oral pan-JAK inhibitor, 5-10 mg twice daily. Following extraction, RNA underwent reverse transcription to cDNA, which served as the sequencing template. Here immunoSEQ multiplex PCR was the method, and the copy in TCRdb shows in-frame clones only, minus some. The sample includes over 250,000 clones, over 45% of them seen just once. Deletions cut 4 bases from V and 3 bases from J, with 15 bases between. Germline loops: CDR1 GTSNPN, CDR2 SVGIG (reference sequence). The CDR3 totals 14 residues. V usage is TRBV30 and J usage is TRBJ1-1; D is possibly TRBD1 (5 bases). This TCR was recovered from a human donor with alopecia areata. The sequences come from CD4+ T cells sorted from blood, collected around week 54, from a patient treated with tofacitinib. This CDR3 reads CAWKRQWGDTEAFF. CDR3 coding DNA: TGTGCCTGGAAAAGGCAATGGGGGGACACTGAAGCTTTCTTT.